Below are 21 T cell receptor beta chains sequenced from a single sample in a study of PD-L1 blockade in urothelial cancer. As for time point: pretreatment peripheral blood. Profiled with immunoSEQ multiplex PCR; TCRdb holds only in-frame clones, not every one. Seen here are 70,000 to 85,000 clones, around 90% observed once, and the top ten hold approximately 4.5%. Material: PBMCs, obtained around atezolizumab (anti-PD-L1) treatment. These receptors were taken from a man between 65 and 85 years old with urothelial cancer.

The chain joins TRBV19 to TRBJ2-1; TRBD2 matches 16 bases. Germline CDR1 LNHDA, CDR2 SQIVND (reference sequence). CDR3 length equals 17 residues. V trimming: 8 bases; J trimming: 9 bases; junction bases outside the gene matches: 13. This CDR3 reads CASVPPGTSGRGGEQFF. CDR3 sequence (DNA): TGTGCCAGTGTCCCACCGGGGACTAGCGGGAGGGGGGGTGAGCAGTTCTTC.

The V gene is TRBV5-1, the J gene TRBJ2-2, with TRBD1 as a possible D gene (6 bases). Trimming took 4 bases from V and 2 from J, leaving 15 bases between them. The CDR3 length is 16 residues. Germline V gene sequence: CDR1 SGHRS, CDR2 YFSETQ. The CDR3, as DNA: TGCGCCAGCAGCCCCGTAGGACAGTTAAACACCGGGGAGCTGTTTTTT. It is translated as CASSPVGQLNTGELFF.

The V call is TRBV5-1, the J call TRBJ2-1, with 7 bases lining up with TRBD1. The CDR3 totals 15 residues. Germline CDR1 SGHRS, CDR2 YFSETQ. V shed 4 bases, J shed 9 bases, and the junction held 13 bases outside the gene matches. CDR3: CASSHRDSLQVEQFF. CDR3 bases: TGCGCCAGCAGCCACCGGGACAGTCTTCAAGTTGAGCAGTTCTTC.

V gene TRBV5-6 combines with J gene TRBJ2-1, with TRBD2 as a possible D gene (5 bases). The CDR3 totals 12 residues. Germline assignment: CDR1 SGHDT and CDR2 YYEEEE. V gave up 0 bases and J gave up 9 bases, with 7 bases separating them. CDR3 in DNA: TGTGCCAGCAGCTTGGAAGGGAGTGAGCAGTTCTTC. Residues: CASSLEGSEQFF.

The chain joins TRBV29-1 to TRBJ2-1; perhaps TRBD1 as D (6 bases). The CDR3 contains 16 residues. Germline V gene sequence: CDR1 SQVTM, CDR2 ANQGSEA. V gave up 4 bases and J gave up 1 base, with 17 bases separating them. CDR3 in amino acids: CSVGEVTGWSYNEQFF. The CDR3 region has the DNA TGCAGCGTTGGAGAGGTGACAGGTTGGTCCTACAATGAGCAGTTCTTC.

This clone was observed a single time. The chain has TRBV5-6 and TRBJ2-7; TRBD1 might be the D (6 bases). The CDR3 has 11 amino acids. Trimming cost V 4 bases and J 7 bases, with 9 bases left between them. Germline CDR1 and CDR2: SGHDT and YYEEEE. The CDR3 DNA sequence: TGTGCCAGCAGCCGGGACAATGAGCAGTACTTC. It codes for CASSRDNEQYF.

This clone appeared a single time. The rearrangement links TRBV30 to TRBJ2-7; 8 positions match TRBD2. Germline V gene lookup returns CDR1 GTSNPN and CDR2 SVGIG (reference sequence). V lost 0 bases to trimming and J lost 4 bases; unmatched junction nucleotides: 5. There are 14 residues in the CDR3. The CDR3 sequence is CAWSVLAGRYEQYF. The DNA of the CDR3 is TGTGCCTGGAGTGTGTTAGCGGGAAGATACGAGCAGTACTTC.

The CDR3 nucleotides read TGTGCCAGCAGCTTGGGACAGGGCCCTAGCACAGATACGCAGTATTTT. Protein sequence: CASSLGQGPSTDTQYF. V gene TRBV11-2 combines with J gene TRBJ2-3; the match to TRBD1 covers 9 bases. The CDR3 covers 16 residues. After removal of 3 bases from V and 0 bases from J, the junction contained 4 bases not matched to a gene. Germline-derived CDR1 and CDR2 are SGHAT and FQNNGV. The full variable domain, its missing parts supplied by reference TRBV11-2 and TRBJ2-3, is EAGVAQSPRYKIIEKRQSVAFWCNPISGHATLYWYQQILGQGPKLLIQFQNNGVVDDSQLPKDRFSAERLKGVDSTLKIQPAKLEDSAVYLCASSLGQGPSTDTQYFGPGTRLTVL.

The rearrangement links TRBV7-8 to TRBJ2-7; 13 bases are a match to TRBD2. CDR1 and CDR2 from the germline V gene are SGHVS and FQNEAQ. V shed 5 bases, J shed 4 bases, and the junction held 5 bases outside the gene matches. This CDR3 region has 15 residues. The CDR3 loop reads CASSRGTSGTYEQYF. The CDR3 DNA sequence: TGTGCCAGCAGCCGTGGGACTAGCGGGACTTACGAGCAGTACTTC.

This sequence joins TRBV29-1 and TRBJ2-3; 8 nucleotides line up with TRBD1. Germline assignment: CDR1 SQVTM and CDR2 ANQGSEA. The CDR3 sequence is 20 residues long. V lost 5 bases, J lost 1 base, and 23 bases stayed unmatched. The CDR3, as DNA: TGCAGCGTTCAGGGAGTTGGACAGGGAAAACTAACGGCGGGCACAGATACGCAGTATTTT. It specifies CSVQGVGQGKLTAGTDTQYF.

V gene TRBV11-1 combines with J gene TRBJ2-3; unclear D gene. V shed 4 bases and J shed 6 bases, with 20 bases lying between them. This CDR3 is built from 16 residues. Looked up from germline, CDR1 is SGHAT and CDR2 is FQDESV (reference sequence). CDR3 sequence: CASSSPGGPVGDTQYF. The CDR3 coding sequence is TGTGCCAGCAGCTCCCCCGGCGGCCCAGTTGGGGATACGCAGTATTTT.

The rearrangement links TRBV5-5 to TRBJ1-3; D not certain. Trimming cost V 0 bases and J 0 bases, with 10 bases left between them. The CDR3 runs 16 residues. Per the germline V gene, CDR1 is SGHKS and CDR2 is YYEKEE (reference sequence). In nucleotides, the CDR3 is TGTGCCAGCAGCTTGGAGGGAGCGAGCTCTGGAAACACCATATATTTT. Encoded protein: CASSLEGASSGNTIYF.

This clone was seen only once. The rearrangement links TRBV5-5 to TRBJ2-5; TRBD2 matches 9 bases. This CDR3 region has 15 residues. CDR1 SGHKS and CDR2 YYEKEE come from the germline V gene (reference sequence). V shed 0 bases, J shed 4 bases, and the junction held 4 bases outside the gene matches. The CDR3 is CASSLEGLAGETQYF. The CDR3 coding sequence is TGTGCCAGCAGCTTGGAGGGACTAGCTGGAGAGACCCAGTACTTC. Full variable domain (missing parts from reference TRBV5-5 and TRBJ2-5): DAGVTQSPTHLIKTRGQQVTLRCSPISGHKSVSWYQQVLGQGPQFIFQYYEKEERGRGNFPDRFSARQFPNYSSELNVNALLLGDSALYLCASSLEGLAGETQYFGPGTRLLVL.

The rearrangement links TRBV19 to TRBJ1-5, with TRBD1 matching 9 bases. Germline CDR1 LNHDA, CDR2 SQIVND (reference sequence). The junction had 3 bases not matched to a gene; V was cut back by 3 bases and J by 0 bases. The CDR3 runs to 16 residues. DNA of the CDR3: TGTGCCAGTAGTATCGACAGGGGGATTAGCAATCAGCCCCAGCATTTT. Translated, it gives CASSIDRGISNQPQHF. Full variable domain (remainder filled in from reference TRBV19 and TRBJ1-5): DGGITQSPKYLFRKEGQNVTLSCEQNLNHDAMYWYRQDPGQGLRLIYYSQIVNDFQKGDIAEGYSVSREKKESFPLTVTSAQKNPTAFYLCASSIDRGISNQPQHFGDGTRLSIL.

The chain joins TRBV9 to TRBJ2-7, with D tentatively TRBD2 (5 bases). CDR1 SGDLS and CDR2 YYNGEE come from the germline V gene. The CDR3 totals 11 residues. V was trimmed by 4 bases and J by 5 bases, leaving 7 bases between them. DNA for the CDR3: TGTGCCAGCAGCCGAGGGAACGAGCAGTACTTC. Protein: CASSRGNEQYF. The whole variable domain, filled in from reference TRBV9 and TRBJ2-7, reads DSGVTQTPKHLITATGQRVTLRCSPRSGDLSVYWYQQSLDQGLQFLIQYYNGEERAKGNILERFSAQQFPDLHSELNLSSLELGDSALYFCASSRGNEQYFGPGTRLTVT.

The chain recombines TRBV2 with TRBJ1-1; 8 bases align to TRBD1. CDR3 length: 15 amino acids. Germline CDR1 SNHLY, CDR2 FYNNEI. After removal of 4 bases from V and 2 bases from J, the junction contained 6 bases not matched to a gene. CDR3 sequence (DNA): TGTGCCAGCAGTGTACAGGGGGGGGGAAACACTGAAGCTTTCTTT. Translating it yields CASSVQGGGNTEAFF. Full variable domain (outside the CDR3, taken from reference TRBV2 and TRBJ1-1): EPEVTQTPSHQVTQMGQEVILRCVPISNHLYFYWYRQILGQKVEFLVSFYNNEISEKSEIFDDQFSVERPDGSNFTLKIRSTKLEDSAMYFCASSVQGGGNTEAFFGQGTRLTVV.

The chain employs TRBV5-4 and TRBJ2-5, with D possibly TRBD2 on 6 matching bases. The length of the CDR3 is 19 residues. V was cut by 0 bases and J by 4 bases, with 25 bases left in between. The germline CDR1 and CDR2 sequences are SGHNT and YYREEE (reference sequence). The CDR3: CASSLAGLGGVGEGETQYF. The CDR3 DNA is TGTGCCAGCAGCTTGGCCGGATTGGGGGGAGTAGGAGAAGGAGAGACCCAGTACTTC.

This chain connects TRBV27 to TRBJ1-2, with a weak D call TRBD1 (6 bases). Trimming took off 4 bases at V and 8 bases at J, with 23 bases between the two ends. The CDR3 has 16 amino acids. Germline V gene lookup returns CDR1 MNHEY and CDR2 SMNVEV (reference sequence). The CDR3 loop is CASSYSAQGSSSGYTF. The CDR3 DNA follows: TGTGCCAGCAGTTACTCTGCACAGGGTTCTTCTTCGGGCTACACCTTC.

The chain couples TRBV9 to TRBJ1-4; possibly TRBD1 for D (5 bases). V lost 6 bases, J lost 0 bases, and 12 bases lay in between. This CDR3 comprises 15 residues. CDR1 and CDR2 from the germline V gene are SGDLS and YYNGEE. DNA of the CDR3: TGTGCCAGCACCTCCTACAGGCCAACTAATGAAAAACTGTTTTTT. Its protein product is CASTSYRPTNEKLFF.

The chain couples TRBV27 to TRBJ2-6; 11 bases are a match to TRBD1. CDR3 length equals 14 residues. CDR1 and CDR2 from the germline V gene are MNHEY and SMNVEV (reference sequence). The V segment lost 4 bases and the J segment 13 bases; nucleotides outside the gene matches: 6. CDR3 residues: CASSSGQGAKVLTF. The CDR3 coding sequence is TGTGCCAGCAGTTCTGGACAGGGGGCGAAGGTCCTGACTTTC.

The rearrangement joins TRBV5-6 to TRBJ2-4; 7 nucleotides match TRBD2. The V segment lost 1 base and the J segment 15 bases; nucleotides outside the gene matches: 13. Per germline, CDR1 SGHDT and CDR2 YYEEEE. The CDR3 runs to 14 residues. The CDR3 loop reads CASSLSGTVGRGYF. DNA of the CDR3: TGTGCCAGCAGCTTGAGCGGGACGGTCGGTCGTGGGTACTTC.